Following are 2 T cell receptor beta chains from one sample sequenced in a study of blood T cell repertoires in COVID-19. Here immunoSEQ multiplex PCR was the method, and the copy in TCRdb shows in-frame clones only, minus some. This sample has 150,000 to 200,000 clones, with around 91% found just once. The specimen was peripheral blood. These TCRs come from a man aged 45-65 years with acute or convalescent COVID-19.

The chain is built from TRBV6-5 and TRBJ1-1; 7 nucleotides match TRBD1. Germline V lookup: CDR1 MNHEY, CDR2 SVGAGI. V dropped 0 bases and J dropped 10; count of bases not matched to a gene: 8. The CDR3 loop spans 14 amino acids. The CDR3 DNA reads TGTGCCAGCAGTTACTCTCAGGGGGTCGGCGGAGCTTTCTTT. Residues: CASSYSQGVGGAFF.

Only a few counts were recorded for this clone. The chain is built from TRBV7-9 and TRBJ1-1; possibly TRBD1 for D (6 bases). From germline, CDR1 is SEHNR and CDR2 FQNEAQ (reference sequence). V lost 5 bases and J 8 bases, leaving 24 bases between the germline ends. The CDR3 is made up of 16 amino acids. CDR3 nucleotides: TGTGCCAGCAGCGAGACAGCTCCGGGTCAGGGGTCCGAAGCTTTCTTT. This encodes CASSETAPGQGSEAFF. Full variable domain (rest looked up from reference TRBV7-9 and TRBJ1-1): DTGVSQNPRHKITKRGQNVTFRCDPISEHNRLYWYRQTLGQGPEFLTYFQNEAQLEKSRLLSDRFSAERPKGSFSTLEIQRTEQGDSAMYLCASSETAPGQGSEAFFGQGTRLTVV.